These 14 T cell receptor beta chains were sequenced from one sample in a study of T-cell reconstitution after alpha-beta-depleted transplantation in children. Library preparation (for TCRbeta) was performed with unique molecular identifiers. Each CDR3 protein gets one entry after TCRdb re-called the PCR reads with MiXCR. The repertoire holds 440,000 or so distinct CDR3 sequences, with roughly 43% as singletons. Sequencing used PBMCs, obtained before TCRalphabeta/CD19-depleted stem cell transplant. The receptor set was obtained from a girl aged 2 to 10 with aplastic anemia, due to receive a stem cell transplant.

This clonotype was counted many times. The V and J genes are TRBV4-1 and TRBJ1-2; D call uncertain. The CDR3 length is 15 residues. V was cut by 1 base and J by 2 bases, with 11 bases left in between. In germline, CDR1 is MGHRA, CDR2 YSYEKL. The DNA for the CDR3 is TGCGCCAGCAGCCAAGGACGGCCCGAGAACTATGGCTACACCTTC. Translation gives CASSQGRPENYGYTF.

This clonotype showed up just a few times. The chain combines TRBV7-8 with TRBJ1-2; D ambiguous. Germline-derived CDR1 and CDR2 are SGHVS and FQNEAQ. The CDR3 runs 14 residues. Trimming pared 0 bases from V and 2 bases from J, leaving 7 bases between. As DNA, the CDR3 is TGTGCCAGCAGCTTAGCGTCGGGGAACTATGGCTACACCTTC. This translates into CASSLASGNYGYTF. Using reference TRBV7-8 and TRBJ1-2 for the parts outside the CDR3, the full variable domain is GAGVSQSPRYKVAKRGQDVALRCDPISGHVSLFWYQQALGQGPEFLTYFQNEAQLDKSGLPSDRFFAERPEGSVSTLKIQRTQQEDSAVYLCASSLASGNYGYTFGSGTRLTVV.

The chain has TRBV28 and TRBJ2-3; TRBD2 matches at 14 bases. Germline V gene data show CDR1 as MDHEN and CDR2 as SYDVKM. CDR3 length: 16 amino acids. V trimming: 5 bases; J trimming: 5 bases; junction bases outside the gene matches: 6. This CDR3 reads CASSPTSGRVQDTQYF. The CDR3 DNA sequence: TGTGCCAGCAGTCCGACTAGCGGGAGGGTCCAAGATACGCAGTATTTT.

This clonotype was picked up many times. This chain joins TRBV4-1 and TRBJ2-1; tentatively, D is TRBD2 (6 bases). With 3 bases removed from V and 13 bases from J, the gap between germline ends came to 19 bases. Germline V gene lookup returns CDR1 MGHRA and CDR2 YSYEKL. The CDR3 is 14 amino acids. The CDR3 is CASSQEFGRDRQFF. CDR3 coding DNA: TGCGCCAGCAGCCAGGAATTCGGGCGGGACCGCCAGTTCTTC.

This chain uses TRBV20-1 with TRBJ2-1; 8 bases line up with TRBD2. V was clipped by 5 bases and J by 16 bases; unmatched bases: 13. The CDR3 is 12 amino acids. Germline V gene sequence: CDR1 DFQATT, CDR2 SNEGSKA (reference sequence). CDR3 region: CSALTRGGLGFF. The CDR3 DNA reads as TGCAGTGCTCTCACCCGGGGGGGCCTGGGTTTCTTC.

This clonotype was seen only a few times. This chain links TRBV19 with TRBJ2-3; 8 nucleotides line up with TRBD1. In germline, CDR1 is LNHDA, CDR2 SQIVND (reference sequence). The CDR3 has 16 residues. V gave up 6 bases and J gave up 6 bases; unmatched junction bases: 14. The CDR3 loop reads CASSVSRTGLRDTQYF. The CDR3 DNA sequence: TGTGCCAGTAGCGTATCCAGGACAGGGCTGAGGGATACGCAGTATTTT.

This clonotype was seen only a few times. The chain is built from TRBV13 and TRBJ2-5, with 12 bases that match TRBD1. CDR1 and CDR2 from the germline V gene are PRHDT and FYEKMQ (reference sequence). The length of the CDR3 is 16 residues. With 4 bases clipped from V and 5 bases from J, the junction kept 8 bases outside the gene matches. In DNA form, the CDR3 reads TGTGCCAGCAGCTCCCGGGGACAGGGGGCGCGTGAGACCCAGTACTTC. Amino acid sequence: CASSSRGQGARETQYF.

The chain combines TRBV10-3 with TRBJ1-1, with D perhaps TRBD1 (6 bases). V was trimmed by 4 bases and J by 2 bases, leaving 20 bases between them. The CDR3 sequence is 17 residues long. CDR1 and CDR2 from the germline V gene are ENHRY and SYGVKD. CDR3 region: CAISGSTGRGQNTEAFF. CDR3 coding DNA: TGTGCCATCAGTGGATCAACAGGAAGGGGACAAAACACTGAAGCTTTCTTT.

This clonotype was counted many times. This chain joins TRBV6-2 or TRBV6-3 and TRBJ2-7, with 9 bases matching TRBD2. Germline CDR1 and CDR2: MNHEY and SVGEGT. The CDR3 is 15 amino acids. The trim removed 0 bases at V and 3 bases at J, leaving 3 bases unmatched. The CDR3 DNA sequence: TGTGCCAGCAGTTACTCTCCACTAGCGGGCTACGAGCAGTACTTC. Encoded protein: CASSYSPLAGYEQYF.

The chain is built from TRBV27 and TRBJ2-7; 13 bases are shared with TRBD2. The CDR3 runs 19 residues. Germline CDR1 MNHEY, CDR2 SMNVEV (reference sequence). Unmatched junction bases numbered 16, after V lost 4 bases and J lost 4 bases. CDR3 in DNA: TGTGCCAGCAGTTCCGAGGGGACTAGCGGGACCAGTCTAAGATACGAGCAGTACTTC. Translating gives CASSSEGTSGTSLRYEQYF.

The chain links TRBV20-1 to TRBJ2-7, with 11 nucleotides matching TRBD2. Trimming cost V 7 bases and J 2 bases; bases outside gene matches: 16. The CDR3 has 17 residues. CDR1 DFQATT and CDR2 SNEGSKA come from the germline V gene (reference sequence). DNA of the CDR3: TGCAGTGGGACGTATGTCTTTCTAGCGGGGGGAACCTACGAGCAGTACTTC. It translates to CSGTYVFLAGGTYEQYF.

The chain is built from TRBV5-5 and TRBJ1-5, with D possibly TRBD1 on 5 matching bases. V was trimmed by 1 base and J by 4 bases, leaving 15 bases between them. This CDR3 is built from 16 residues. Germline V CDR1 and CDR2: SGHKS, YYEKEE (reference sequence). CDR3 coding DNA: TGTGCCAGCAGCTTGACGCAGGGAAGTAAGAATCAGCCCCAGCATTTT. Its translation is CASSLTQGSKNQPQHF.

This clonotype was seen a handful of times. The chain links TRBV29-1 to TRBJ2-3; 11 positions match TRBD2. J lost 5 bases, V lost 6 bases, and 7 bases had no gene match. Germline V gives CDR1 SQVTM, CDR2 ANQGSEA. This CDR3 comprises 14 residues. The CDR3 here is CSVSTSGSGDTQYF. CDR3 DNA sequence: TGCAGCGTCTCCACTAGCGGGAGTGGAGATACGCAGTATTTT.

This clonotype has just a few counts. The V call is TRBV4-2, the J call TRBJ2-7; 7 bases map to TRBD1. The V segment lost 0 bases and the J segment 3 bases; nucleotides outside the gene matches: 5. The V gene's germline CDR1 is LGHNA and CDR2 YNFKEQ. The CDR3 is 15 amino acids. CDR3 nucleotides: TGTGCCAGCAGCCAAGAAGGGGGACAGCACTACGAGCAGTACTTC. This sequence encodes CASSQEGGQHYEQYF.